This T cell receptor (beta chain) was sequenced for a study of cytomegalovirus exposure and HLA in healthy donors. Germline V CDR1 and CDR2: MNHNS, SASEGT. Trimming cost V 2 bases and J 5 bases, with 12 bases left between them. There are 14 residues in the CDR3. Study-wide results and caveats: Analysis performed later showed TCR beta chains linked to HLA being more clonally expanded than equally common others.

The PCR ran on 60 Vbeta and 13 Jbeta primers. Sequencing used immunoSEQ multiplex PCR; TCRdb keeps in-frame clones, though not all of them. The sample holds about 89,000 clones, approximately 77% seen once. In regard to this clone: Its antigen is not known.

This TCR was recovered from a man aged 30 to 39 in good health and CMV-seronegative. This chain joins TRBV6-1 and TRBJ2-5, with D unclear. The sequenced sample was PBMCs. CDR3: CASSELAARETQYF. CDR3 coding DNA: TGTGCCAGCAGTGAATTGGCGGCGCGGGAGACCCAGTACTTC.